The following is a T cell receptor (beta chain) sequence with its context. Its antigen is not identified. These data belong to a study of blood T cells in healthy people across ages. Study observations and caveats: Diversity figures derived from one million T cells were judged to underestimate the true value. Per million T cells, TCR beta diversity dropped about linearly as age rose.

The germline CDR1 and CDR2 sequences are MDHEN and SYDVKM. The V gene end was trimmed by 5 bases and the J gene end by 1 base; junction bases not matched to a gene: 11. This CDR3 contains 17 residues. Combining a sample-barcoded 5' primer with a J-beta primer mix, a second PCR ran for roughly 7 to 12 cycles. A 12-random-nucleotide template-switch adaptor tagged each cDNA molecule. TCRdb reprocessed the 5' RACE reads via MiXCR and lists one record per CDR3 protein. The sample gives approximately 580,000 distinct CDR3 sequences, 24% of which show up once; just under 9% is in the top ten. The data were also submitted as part of a second study, on T cells of mothers and their children. From that second work: Relative to unrelated pairs, biologically related mother-child dyads exhibited marginally greater, non-significant overlap.

Sample: blood. The chain couples TRBV28 to TRBJ2-5, with TRBD2 matching over 9 bases. This receptor was taken from a boy aged 10-17 years in good health. This CDR3 reads CASSLVAGDPPQETQYF. The CDR3 DNA reads TGTGCCAGCAGTCTTGTAGCGGGAGACCCACCCCAAGAGACCCAGTACTTC.